What follows are 21 T cell receptor beta chains derived from one specimen sequenced in a study of cytomegalovirus exposure and HLA in healthy donors. Use of 60 Vbeta and 13 Jbeta primers characterized the PCR. Produced via immunoSEQ multiplex PCR; TCRdb's table is partial and in-frame only. The top ten clones hold 4.9% of a sample with 130,000 to 150,000 clones, approximately 77% of them seen once. The material sequenced was PBMCs. Receptor source: a woman between 45 and 60 years old in good health and CMV-seronegative.

The chain joins TRBV4-2 to TRBJ2-1, with a weak D call TRBD2 (6 bases). Germline CDR1 LGHNA, CDR2 YNFKEQ. V dropped 0 bases and J dropped 1 base, with 13 bases sitting between them. CDR3 length equals 17 residues. The CDR3 sequence: CASSQDSAGSSYNEQFF. CDR3 bases: TGTGCCAGCAGCCAAGATTCGGCGGGGAGTTCCTACAATGAGCAGTTCTTC.

The chain uses TRBV7-9 and TRBJ2-3, with D unclear. Germline CDR1 and CDR2: SEHNR and FQNEAQ (reference sequence). V was clipped by 5 bases and J by 8 bases, with 14 bases between them. The CDR3 extends over 13 amino acids. CDR3 protein: CASSLYSRVTQYF. In DNA, the CDR3 is TGTGCCAGCAGCCTGTATTCGAGAGTTACGCAGTATTTT.

The V and J genes are TRBV5-4 and TRBJ2-7; D is ambiguous. Per germline, CDR1 SGHNT and CDR2 YYREEE (reference sequence). The CDR3 contains 13 residues. Trimming cost V 0 bases and J 2 bases, with 6 bases left between them. The CDR3 region has the DNA TGTGCCAGCAGCTTGGACAGACCCTACGAGCAGTACTTC. Encoded protein: CASSLDRPYEQYF.

This clone was observed a single time. This chain uses TRBV30 with TRBJ2-6; 7 bases match TRBD2. CDR1 and CDR2 from the germline V gene are GTSNPN and SVGIG (reference sequence). With V trimmed by 4 bases and J by 0 bases, 6 bases remained unmatched. The CDR3 totals 16 residues. In DNA form, the CDR3 reads TGTGCCTGGACTCAGGGCGGGGGCTCTGGGGCCAACGTCCTGACTTTC. It codes for CAWTQGGGSGANVLTF. The full variable domain, its missing parts supplied by reference TRBV30 and TRBJ2-6, is SQTIHQWPATLVQPVGSPLSLECTVEGTSNPNLYWYRQAAGRGLQLLFYSVGIGQISSEVPQNLSASRPQDRQFILSSKKLLLSDSGFYLCAWTQGGGSGANVLTFGAGSRLTVL.

The chain has TRBV5-1 and TRBJ2-2, with TRBD1 matching 12 bases. The CDR3 sequence is 15 residues long. V lost 4 bases, J lost 6 bases, and 4 bases stayed unmatched. Germline V CDR1 and CDR2: SGHRS, YFSETQ. The CDR3 DNA follows: TGCGCCAGCAGCCGGGGACAGGGGGCGCCCGGGGAGCTGTTTTTT. Protein: CASSRGQGAPGELFF.

CDR3 loop: CASAGGFSSGANVLTF. The CDR3 DNA follows: TGTGCCAGCGCTGGGGGGTTTTCCTCTGGGGCCAACGTCCTGACTTTC. The rearrangement uses TRBV7-8 and TRBJ2-6, with D possibly matching TRBD2 (6 bases). The germline CDR1 and CDR2 sequences are SGHVS and FQNEAQ. The CDR3 extends over 16 amino acids. The V end lost 8 bases, the J end lost 0 bases, and 14 bases lay between the germline ends.

This chain uses TRBV15 with TRBJ1-6, with D uncertain. Germline CDR1 is LNHNV and CDR2 is YYDKDF (reference sequence). Deletions cut 4 bases from V and 0 bases from J, with 7 bases between. This CDR3 contains 15 residues. The CDR3 nucleotides read TGTGCCACCAGCAAGGAGAGCTCCTATAATTCACCCCTCCACTTT. It specifies CATSKESSYNSPLHF.

A few counts support this clone. The rearrangement links TRBV2 to TRBJ2-7; 9 bases line up with TRBD1. Trimming cost V 7 bases and J 3 bases; bases outside gene matches: 10. The CDR3 has 15 residues. Germline V gives CDR1 SNHLY, CDR2 FYNNEI. The CDR3 reads CASNHDGTGYYEQYF. In DNA form, the CDR3 reads TGTGCCAGCAATCACGACGGGACAGGGTACTACGAGCAGTACTTC.

The chain has TRBV11-2 and TRBJ2-3; D perhaps matches TRBD2 (7 bases). Germline CDR1 SGHAT, CDR2 FQNNGV. The germline V and J ends were trimmed by 4 bases and 4 bases, with 15 bases remaining between them. CDR3 length: 15 residues. The DNA of the CDR3 is TGTGCCAGCAGCTCGTCGGGGCGGGGGCCAGATACGCAGTATTTT. Residues: CASSSSGRGPDTQYF.

The chain has TRBV18 and TRBJ1-2, with 8 positions matching TRBD1. The CDR3 has 13 amino acids. V was pared by 6 bases and J by 8 bases, with 8 bases of the junction left unmatched. Germline V gene sequence: CDR1 KGHSH, CDR2 LQKENI. The CDR3: CASSNNGQGGYTF. In DNA form, the CDR3 reads TGTGCCAGCTCCAACAACGGACAGGGAGGCTACACCTTC. Looking up the rest from reference TRBV18 and TRBJ1-2 gives the full variable domain: NAGVMQNPRHLVRRRGQEARLRCSPMKGHSHVYWYRQLPEEGLKFMVYLQKENIIDESGMPKERFSAEFPKEGPSILRIQQVVRGDSAAYFCASSNNGQGGYTFGSGTRLTVV.

This chain connects TRBV28 to TRBJ2-7; TRBD1 is a possible D gene (5 bases). The CDR3 has 15 amino acids. Germline assignment: CDR1 MDHEN and CDR2 SYDVKM. The germline V and J ends were trimmed by 3 bases and 5 bases, with 17 bases remaining between them. In DNA form, the CDR3 reads TGTGCCAGCAGTTTGGGTAGGGGATCTCTCGACGAGCAGTACTTC. This gives the protein CASSLGRGSLDEQYF. Together with reference TRBV28 and TRBJ2-7, the CDR3 gives the full variable domain: DVKVTQSSRYLVKRTGEKVFLECVQDMDHENMFWYRQDPGLGLRLIYFSYDVKMKEKGDIPEGYSVSREKKERFSLILESASTNQTSMYLCASSLGRGSLDEQYFGPGTRLTVT.

The rearrangement links TRBV10-2 to TRBJ2-3; TRBD2 agrees at 8 bases. Germline-derived CDR1 and CDR2 are WSHSY and SAAADI. CDR3 length: 15 amino acids. The V gene end was trimmed by 7 bases and the J gene end by 3 bases; junction bases not matched to a gene: 9. This chain's CDR3 is CASTEGRGVTDTQYF. In DNA form, the CDR3 reads TGCGCCAGCACCGAGGGGCGGGGGGTAACAGATACGCAGTATTTT.

This rearrangement joins TRBV7-9 to TRBJ2-7; 9 nucleotides line up with TRBD1. The germline gives CDR1 SEHNR, CDR2 FQNEAQ (reference sequence). V lost 4 bases and J lost 3; bases outside the gene matches: 4. The CDR3 has 14 amino acids. The CDR3 is CASSSGTGYYEQYF. CDR3 in DNA: TGTGCCAGCAGCTCCGGGACAGGGTACTACGAGCAGTACTTC.

As DNA, the CDR3 is TGTGCCACCGACGGGACAGGGCCAACATTGGCCCATTCACCCCTCCACTTT. Protein: CATDGTGPTLAHSPLHF. The chain uses TRBV10-3 and TRBJ1-6, with 9 bases lining up with TRBD1. The V and J ends lost 10 bases and 8 bases, in that order; junction bases with no gene match: 18. Germline CDR1 reads ENHRY; CDR2 reads SYGVKD. This CDR3 has 17 residues.

This chain links TRBV15 with TRBJ2-7; 8 bases fit TRBD1. Germline trimming cut 5 bases from V and 1 base from J; bases unmatched to any gene: 4. This CDR3 is 14 amino acids long. Per germline, CDR1 LNHNV and CDR2 YYDKDF (reference sequence). CDR3 sequence (DNA): TGTGCCACCAGCGGCGGACAGGGTTCCTACGAGCAGTACTTC. As protein: CATSGGQGSYEQYF. Based on the CDR3 plus reference TRBV15 and TRBJ2-7, the full variable domain is DAMVIQNPRYQVTQFGKPVTLSCSQTLNHNVMYWYQQKSSQAPKLLFHYYDKDFNNEADTPDNFQSRRPNTSFCFLDIRSPGLGDTAMYLCATSGGQGSYEQYFGPGTRLTVT.

This clone was detected a few times. Other DNA sequences of this sample code for an identical CDR3. The chain recombines TRBV5-1 with TRBJ2-5, with TRBD2 matching 8 bases. The CDR3 length is 15 residues. V trimming: 1 base; J trimming: 2 bases; junction bases outside the gene matches: 4. The germline gives CDR1 SGHRS, CDR2 YFSETQ. For the CDR3, the DNA is TGCGCCAGCAGCTTGTCGGGACTAGAGCAAGAGACCCAGTACTTC. Residues: CASSLSGLEQETQYF.

The gene calls are TRBV5-6 and TRBJ2-2, with a tentative D call TRBD1 (6 bases). This CDR3 is built from 17 residues. Germline-derived CDR1 and CDR2 are SGHDT and YYEEEE. Trimming cost V 3 bases and J 3 bases, with 18 bases left between them. The chain's CDR3 is CASSWARDNVYTGELFF. The CDR3 bases are TGTGCCAGCAGCTGGGCCCGGGACAATGTGTACACCGGGGAGCTGTTTTTT.

The V call is TRBV27, the J call TRBJ2-1; 11 positions match TRBD2. The germline V gene has CDR1 MNHEY and CDR2 SMNVEV (reference sequence). The CDR3 has 15 residues. V was pared by 6 bases and J by 8 bases, with 9 bases of the junction left unmatched. This CDR3 is CASRISGGASYEQFF. CDR3 nucleotide sequence: TGTGCCAGCAGAATTAGCGGGGGGGCCTCGTATGAGCAGTTCTTC.

The chain combines TRBV7-9 with TRBJ2-1; the match to TRBD1 covers 11 bases. This CDR3 has 15 residues. Germline values: CDR1 SEHNR, CDR2 FQNEAQ (reference sequence). V shed 5 bases and J 8 bases; nucleotides not matched to a gene: 8. In nucleotides, the CDR3 is TGTGCCAGCAGCCCCCGGGACAGGGGGTTTTATGAGCAGTTCTTC. Its translation: CASSPRDRGFYEQFF.

This clone turned up a few times. For the CDR3, the DNA is TGTGCCTGGCAGGGTGGGAATGAGCAGTTCTTC. Its protein is CAWQGGNEQFF. This chain connects TRBV30 to TRBJ2-1; tentative D call: TRBD1 (5 bases). The length of the CDR3 is 11 residues. V dropped 5 bases and J dropped 7 bases, with 9 bases sitting between them. Per germline, CDR1 GTSNPN and CDR2 SVGIG (reference sequence).

The chain uses TRBV4-3 and TRBJ2-5, with 9 bases fitting TRBD1. CDR3 length: 15 residues. Trimming removed 5 bases from V and 4 bases from J; junction bases left unmatched: 8. Germline V gene lookup returns CDR1 LGHNA and CDR2 YSLEER. CDR3 sequence: CASSTRDRVGETQYF. As DNA, the CDR3 is TGCGCCAGCAGCACACGGGACAGGGTGGGAGAGACCCAGTACTTC.